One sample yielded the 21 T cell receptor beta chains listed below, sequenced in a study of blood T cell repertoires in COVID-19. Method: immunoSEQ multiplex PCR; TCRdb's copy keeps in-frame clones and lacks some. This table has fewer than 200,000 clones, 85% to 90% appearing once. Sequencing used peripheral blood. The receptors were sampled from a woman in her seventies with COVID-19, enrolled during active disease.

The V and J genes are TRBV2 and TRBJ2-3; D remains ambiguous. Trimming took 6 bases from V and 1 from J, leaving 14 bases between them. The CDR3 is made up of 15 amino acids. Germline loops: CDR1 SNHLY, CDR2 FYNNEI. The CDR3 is CASSGTEPRTDTQYF. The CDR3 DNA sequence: TGTGCCAGCAGCGGAACAGAACCTCGCACAGATACGCAGTATTTT.

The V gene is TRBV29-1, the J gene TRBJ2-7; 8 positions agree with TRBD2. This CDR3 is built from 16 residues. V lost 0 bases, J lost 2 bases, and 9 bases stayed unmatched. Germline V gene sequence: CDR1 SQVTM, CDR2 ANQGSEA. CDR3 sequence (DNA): TGCAGCGTTGAAGAGCCGGGACTAGGCGACCCCTACGAGCAGTACTTC. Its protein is CSVEEPGLGDPYEQYF.

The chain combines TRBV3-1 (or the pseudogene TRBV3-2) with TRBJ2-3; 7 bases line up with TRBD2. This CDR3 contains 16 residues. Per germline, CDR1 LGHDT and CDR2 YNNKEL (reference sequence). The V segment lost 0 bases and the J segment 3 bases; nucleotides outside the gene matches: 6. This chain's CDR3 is CASSQDFRGVTDTQYF. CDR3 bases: TGTGCCAGCAGCCAAGATTTCCGGGGGGTGACAGATACGCAGTATTTT.

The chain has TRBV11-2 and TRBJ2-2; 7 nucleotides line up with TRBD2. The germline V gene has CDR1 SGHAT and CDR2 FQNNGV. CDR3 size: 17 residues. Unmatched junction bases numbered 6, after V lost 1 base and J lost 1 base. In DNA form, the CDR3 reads TGTGCCAGCAGCTTAGGGGTCGGGAGGATGAACACCGGGGAGCTGTTTTTT. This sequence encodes CASSLGVGRMNTGELFF.

The CDR3 is CACSRGTGEKLFF. As DNA, the CDR3 is TGTGCCTGCAGTCGGGGGACGGGGGAAAAACTGTTTTTT. The chain is built from TRBV30 and TRBJ1-4, with D perhaps matching TRBD1 (5 bases). This CDR3 region has 13 residues. Per germline, CDR1 GTSNPN and CDR2 SVGIG (reference sequence). The V gene lost 6 bases and the J gene lost 8 bases, with 16 bases spanning the gap.

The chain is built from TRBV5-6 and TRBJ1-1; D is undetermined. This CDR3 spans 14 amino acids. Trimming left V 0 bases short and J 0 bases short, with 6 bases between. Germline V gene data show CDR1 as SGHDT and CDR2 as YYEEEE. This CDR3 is CASSLVGVNTEAFF. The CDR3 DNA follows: TGTGCCAGCAGCTTGGTCGGGGTGAACACTGAAGCTTTCTTT. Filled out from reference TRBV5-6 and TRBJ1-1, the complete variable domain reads DAGVTQSPTHLIKTRGQQVTLRCSPKSGHDTVSWYQQALGQGPQFIFQYYEEEERQRGNFPDRFSGHQFPNYSSELNVNALLLGDSALYLCASSLVGVNTEAFFGQGTRLTVV.

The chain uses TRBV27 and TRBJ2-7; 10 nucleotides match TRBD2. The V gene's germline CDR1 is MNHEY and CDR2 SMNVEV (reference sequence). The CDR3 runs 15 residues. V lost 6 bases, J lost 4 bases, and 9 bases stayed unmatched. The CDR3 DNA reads TGTGCCAGCAGCCGAGAAGCGGGAGGGCCTTACGAGCAGTACTTC. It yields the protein CASSREAGGPYEQYF.

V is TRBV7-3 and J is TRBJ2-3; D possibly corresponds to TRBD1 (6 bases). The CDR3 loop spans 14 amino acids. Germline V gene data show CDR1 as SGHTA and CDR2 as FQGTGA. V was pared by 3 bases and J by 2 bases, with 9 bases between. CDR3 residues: CASSFRGYTDTQYF. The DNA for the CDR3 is TGTGCCAGCAGCTTCAGGGGTTACACAGATACGCAGTATTTT.

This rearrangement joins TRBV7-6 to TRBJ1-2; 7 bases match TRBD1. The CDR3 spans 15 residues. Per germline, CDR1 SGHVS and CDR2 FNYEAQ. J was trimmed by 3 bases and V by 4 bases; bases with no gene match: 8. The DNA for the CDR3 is TGTGCCAGCAGCTGGAACAGGGGTTGGGACTATGGCTACACCTTC. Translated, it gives CASSWNRGWDYGYTF.

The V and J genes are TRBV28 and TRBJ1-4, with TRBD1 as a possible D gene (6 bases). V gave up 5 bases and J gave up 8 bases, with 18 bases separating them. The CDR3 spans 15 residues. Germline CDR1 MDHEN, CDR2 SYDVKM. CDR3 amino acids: CASSVPQGKREKLFF. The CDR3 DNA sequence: TGTGCCAGCAGTGTCCCCCAGGGGAAAAGAGAAAAACTGTTTTTT. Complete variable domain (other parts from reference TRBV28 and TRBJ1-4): DVKVTQSSRYLVKRTGEKVFLECVQDMDHENMFWYRQDPGLGLRLIYFSYDVKMKEKGDIPEGYSVSREKKERFSLILESASTNQTSMYLCASSVPQGKREKLFFGSGTQLSVL.

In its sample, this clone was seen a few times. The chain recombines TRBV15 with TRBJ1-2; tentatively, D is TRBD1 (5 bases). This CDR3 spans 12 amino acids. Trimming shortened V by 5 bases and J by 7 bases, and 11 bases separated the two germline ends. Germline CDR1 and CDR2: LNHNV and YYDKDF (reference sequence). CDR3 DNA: TGTGCCACCAGCGTCAGGGATCGTGGCTACACCTTC. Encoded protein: CATSVRDRGYTF.

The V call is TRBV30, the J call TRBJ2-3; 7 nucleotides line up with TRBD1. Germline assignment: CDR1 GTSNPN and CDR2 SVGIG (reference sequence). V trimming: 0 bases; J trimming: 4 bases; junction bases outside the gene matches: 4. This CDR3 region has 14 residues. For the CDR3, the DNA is TGTGCCTGGAGTGTAAACAGGGGTTCAGATACGCAGTATTTT. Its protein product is CAWSVNRGSDTQYF.

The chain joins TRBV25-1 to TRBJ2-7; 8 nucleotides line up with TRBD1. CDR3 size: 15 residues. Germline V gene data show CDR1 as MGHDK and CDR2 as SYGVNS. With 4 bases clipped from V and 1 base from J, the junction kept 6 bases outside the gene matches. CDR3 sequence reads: CASSGLRQGSYEQYF. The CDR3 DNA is TGTGCCAGCAGTGGGTTGCGACAGGGGTCCTACGAGCAGTACTTC.

This CDR3 reads CSAITPGQGIDGANVLTF. The CDR3 nucleotides are TGCAGCGCCATAACTCCGGGACAGGGGATTGATGGGGCCAACGTCCTGACTTTC. The rearrangement uses TRBV29-1 and TRBJ2-6, with 10 positions matching TRBD1. The V gene end was trimmed by 7 bases and the J gene end by 3 bases; junction bases not matched to a gene: 15. The CDR3 has 18 amino acids. In germline, CDR1 is SQVTM, CDR2 ANQGSEA. The entire variable domain, with the rest obtained from reference TRBV29-1 and TRBJ2-6, is as follows: SAVISQKPSRDICQRGTSLTIQCQVDSQVTMMFWYRQQPGQSLTLIATANQGSEATYESGFVIDKFPISRPNLTFSTLTVSNMSPEDSSIYLCSAITPGQGIDGANVLTFGAGSRLTVL.

The CDR3 sequence is CASIGGGRAEAFF. CDR3 sequence (DNA): TGCGCCAGCATCGGAGGGGGCCGGGCTGAAGCTTTCTTT. The chain employs TRBV5-1 and TRBJ1-1, with 7 bases that match TRBD1. The CDR3 loop spans 13 amino acids. With 6 bases clipped from V and 6 bases from J, the junction kept 8 bases outside the gene matches. Germline values: CDR1 SGHRS, CDR2 YFSETQ.

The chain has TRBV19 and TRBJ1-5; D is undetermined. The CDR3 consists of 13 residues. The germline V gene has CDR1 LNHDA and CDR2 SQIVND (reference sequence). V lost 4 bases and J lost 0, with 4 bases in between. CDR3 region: CASSSNSNQPQHF. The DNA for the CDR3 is TGTGCCAGTAGTAGTAATAGCAATCAGCCCCAGCATTTT.

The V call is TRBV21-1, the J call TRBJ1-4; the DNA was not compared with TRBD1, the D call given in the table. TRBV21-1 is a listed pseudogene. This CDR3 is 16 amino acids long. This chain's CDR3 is CASSFPEGETNEKLFF. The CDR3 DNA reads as TGTGCCAGCAGTTTCCCTGAGGGGGAAACTAATGAAAAACTGTTTTTT.

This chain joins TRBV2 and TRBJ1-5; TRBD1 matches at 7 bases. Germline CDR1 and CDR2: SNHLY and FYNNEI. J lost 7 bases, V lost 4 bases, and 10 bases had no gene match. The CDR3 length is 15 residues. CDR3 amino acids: CASSVSRAGGQPQHF. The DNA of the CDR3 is TGTGCCAGCAGTGTAAGTCGGGCAGGGGGACAGCCCCAGCATTTT.

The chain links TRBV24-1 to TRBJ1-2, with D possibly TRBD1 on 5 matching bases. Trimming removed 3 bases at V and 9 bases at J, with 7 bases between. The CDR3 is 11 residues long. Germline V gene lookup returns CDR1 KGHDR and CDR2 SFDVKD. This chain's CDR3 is CATSDQGSYTF. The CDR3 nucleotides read TGTGCCACCAGTGATCAGGGAAGCTACACCTTC.

CDR3 loop: CASSRIALYSYNEQFF. CDR3 nucleotide sequence: TGTGCCAGCAGCCGGATAGCCTTGTACTCCTACAATGAGCAGTTCTTC. The V and J genes are TRBV7-9 and TRBJ2-1; D is unresolved. V lost 5 bases to trimming and J lost 0 bases, with 14 bases between them. The CDR3 contains 16 residues. The germline V gene has CDR1 SEHNR and CDR2 FQNEAQ (reference sequence).

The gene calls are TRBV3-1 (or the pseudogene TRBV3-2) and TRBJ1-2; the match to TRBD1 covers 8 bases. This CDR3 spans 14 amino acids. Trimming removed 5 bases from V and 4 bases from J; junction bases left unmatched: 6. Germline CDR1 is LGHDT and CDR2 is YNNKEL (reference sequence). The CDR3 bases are TGTGCCAGCAGCAACGGACAGGGTTTCTATGGCTACACCTTC. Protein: CASSNGQGFYGYTF.